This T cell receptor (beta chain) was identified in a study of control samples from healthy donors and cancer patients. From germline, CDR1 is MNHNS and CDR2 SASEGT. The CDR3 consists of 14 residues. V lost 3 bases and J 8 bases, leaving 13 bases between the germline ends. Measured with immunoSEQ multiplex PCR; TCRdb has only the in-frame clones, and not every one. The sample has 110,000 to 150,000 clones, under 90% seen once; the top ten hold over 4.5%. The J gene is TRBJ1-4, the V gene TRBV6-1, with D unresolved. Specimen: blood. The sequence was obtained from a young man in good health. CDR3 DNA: TGTGCCAGCAGTGAGTACGGGGTGGGCGAAAAACTGTTTTTT. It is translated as CASSEYGVGEKLFF.